This T cell receptor (beta chain) is from a study of graft-versus-host responses after intestinal transplantation. General study results and limits: The recipient marrow held GvH clones, and some of them showed up first in ileum or blood. The study found high graft-versus-host to host-versus-graft clonal ratios in allografts of patients with graft-donor T cell macrochimerism.

The CDR3 runs to 18 residues. The V gene's germline CDR1 is MNHNS and CDR2 SASEGT. With V trimmed by 1 base and J by 5 bases, 14 bases remained unmatched. As concerns this clone: Its antigen is currently unknown.

The protocol was immunoSEQ multiplex PCR, while the TCRdb copy is restricted to in-frame clones and leaves out a portion. In the table there are tens of thousands of clones, roughly 90% of which are singletons. Source: unstimulated CD8+ T cells sorted from spleen or lymph node cells, taken before transplant. The rearrangement links TRBV6-1 to TRBJ2-1, with 7 positions matching TRBD2. The TCR was taken from a human donor who was the organ donor for an intestinal transplant. CDR3 nucleotides: TGTGCCAGCAGTGAAGGGGGAGATTGGGCGGGAGCCCACAATGAGCAGTTCTTC. It specifies CASSEGGDWAGAHNEQFF.